These 16 T cell receptor beta chains were sequenced from one sample in a study of T cells in Graves' hyperthyroidism and ophthalmopathy. RNA transcripts yielded amplified TCR beta CDR3 regions. When the TCR CDR3 underwent first-round RT-PCR, the HTBI primer set was used. TCRdb re-analysed the multiplex PCR reads in MiXCR, keeping a single row per CDR3 protein. The table records about 260,000 distinct CDR3 sequences, roughly 17% of them present only once. Sequencing input: blood. These receptors were taken from a woman between 18 and 30 years old with Graves' ophthalmopathy.

This clonotype was counted ten times or more. The rearrangement links TRBV5-1 to TRBJ2-7, with D perhaps TRBD1 or TRBD2 (6 bases each). Germline lookup yields CDR1 SGHRS and CDR2 YFSETQ. The V end was cut by 2 bases, the J end by 0 bases, with 12 bases between. CDR3 length: 15 amino acids. This chain's CDR3 is CASSFMEGHSYEQYF. CDR3 nucleotides: TGCGCCAGCAGCTTCATGGAGGGACACTCCTACGAGCAGTACTTC. The full variable domain, completed using reference TRBV5-1 and TRBJ2-7, is KAGVTQTPRYLIKTRGQQVTLSCSPISGHRSVSWYQQTPGQGLQFLFEYFSETQRNKGNFPGRFSGRQFSNSRSEMNVSTLELGDSALYLCASSFMEGHSYEQYFGPGTRLTVT.

There are many counts of this clonotype. The chain is built from TRBV2 and TRBJ1-1; 7 nucleotides match TRBD1. Germline assignment: CDR1 SNHLY and CDR2 FYNNEI. The CDR3 length is 15 residues. V shed 3 bases and J 0 bases; nucleotides not matched to a gene: 4. CDR3 amino acids: CASSDVGQMNTEAFF. The CDR3 DNA is TGTGCCAGCAGTGATGTGGGACAGATGAACACTGAAGCTTTCTTT.

This clonotype was recorded many times. The chain combines TRBV28 with TRBJ2-7, with D possibly TRBD1 on 6 matching bases. In germline, CDR1 is MDHEN, CDR2 SYDVKM. The CDR3 contains 14 residues. V lost 2 bases and J lost 4, with 12 bases in between. CDR3 region: CASSLIQGQYEQYF. DNA for the CDR3: TGTGCCAGCAGTTTAATCCAGGGGCAGTACGAGCAGTACTTC.

This clonotype was observed at least ten times. The CDR3 DNA follows: TGTGCCAGCAGCCAGGGAGTGAGCTCCTACGAGCAGTACTTC. Protein: CASSQGVSSYEQYF. The gene calls are TRBV3-1 and TRBJ2-7, with a weak D call TRBD2 (5 bases). With 3 bases removed from V and 0 bases from J, the gap between germline ends came to 9 bases. Germline CDR1 LGHDT, CDR2 YNNKEL (reference sequence). This CDR3 contains 14 residues.

This clonotype occurred a few times. The chain is built from TRBV7-9 and TRBJ2-7; TRBD1 matches at 9 bases. The junction had 11 bases not matched to a gene; V was cut back by 7 bases and J by 7 bases. The length of the CDR3 is 14 residues. CDR1 and CDR2 from the germline V gene are SEHNR and FQNEAQ (reference sequence). The CDR3 is CASTDWDRVGEQYF. The CDR3 nucleotides read TGTGCCAGCACCGACTGGGACAGGGTAGGGGAGCAGTACTTC.

The table lists this clonotype with many counts. The rearrangement joins TRBV27 to TRBJ1-5; D is undetermined. Germline V gene data show CDR1 as MNHEY and CDR2 as SMNVEV (reference sequence). CDR3 length equals 15 residues. V was trimmed by 0 bases and J by 2 bases, leaving 8 bases between them. The CDR3 DNA follows: TGTGCCAGCAGTTTATCCCCAAGTGGCAATCAGCCCCAGCATTTT. It encodes CASSLSPSGNQPQHF.

This clonotype has a count of ten or more. This chain links TRBV19 with TRBJ2-1; no reliable D call. This CDR3 is 13 amino acids long. Germline assignment: CDR1 LNHDA and CDR2 SQIVND (reference sequence). V lost 5 bases and J lost 4, with 9 bases in between. The CDR3 reads CASSSEAYNEQFF. CDR3 coding DNA: TGTGCCAGTAGTTCCGAGGCTTACAATGAGCAGTTCTTC.

This clonotype was found many times. The genes are TRBV5-1 and TRBJ2-5; perhaps TRBD1 as D (6 bases). V gave up 4 bases and J gave up 3 bases, with 10 bases separating them. Looked up from germline, CDR1 is SGHRS and CDR2 is YFSETQ. The length of the CDR3 is 13 residues. As DNA, the CDR3 is TGCGCCAGCAGCATTAGACAGGAAGAGACCCAGTACTTC. Residues: CASSIRQEETQYF.

This clonotype was seen repeatedly, ten times or more. This chain connects TRBV28 to TRBJ2-5, with 12 bases identical to TRBD2. V shed 6 bases, J shed 5 bases, and the junction held 10 bases outside the gene matches. CDR3 length equals 16 residues. Germline V gene lookup returns CDR1 MDHEN and CDR2 SYDVKM. CDR3 in amino acids: CASSRASGGAEETQYF. The CDR3 DNA follows: TGTGCCAGCAGCCGTGCTAGCGGGGGGGCGGAGGAGACCCAGTACTTC.

This clonotype was recorded a few times. A read error is possible here, since a much larger clone lies one base away. V and J are TRBV28 and TRBJ1-2; TRBD1 matches at 7 bases. Trimming removed 4 bases from V and 4 bases from J; junction bases left unmatched: 18. The length of the CDR3 is 18 residues. Per the germline V gene, CDR1 is MDHEN and CDR2 is SYDVKM. The CDR3 loop reads CASSSDHRGASSTYGYTF. CDR3 DNA sequence: TGTGCCAGCAGTTCCGACCACAGGGGCGCGAGTTCGACCTATGGCTACACCTTC.

This clonotype came up many times. J is TRBJ2-5 and V is TRBV20-1; D unclear. Germline V gives CDR1 DFQATT, CDR2 SNEGSKA (reference sequence). The germline V and J ends were trimmed by 3 bases and 2 bases, with 7 bases remaining between them. This CDR3 contains 12 residues. The CDR3 protein is CSASGEQETQYF. Written as DNA, the CDR3 is TGCAGTGCTAGTGGGGAACAAGAGACCCAGTACTTC.

This clonotype was detected many times. The rearrangement links TRBV7-9 to TRBJ1-6, with D perhaps matching TRBD1 (5 bases). CDR1 is SEHNR, CDR2 FQNEAQ, per germline (reference sequence). The V end lost 4 bases, the J end lost 0 bases, and 13 bases lay between the germline ends. The CDR3 consists of 17 residues. CDR3 coding DNA: TGTGCCAGCAGCTCTGGGACGGCCAGCTCCTATAATTCACCCCTCCACTTT. This translates into CASSSGTASSYNSPLHF.

The CDR3 region has the DNA TGTGCCAGCAGCTTAGGGGGGACCACCCAATCACCCCTCCACTTT. It specifies CASSLGGTTQSPLHF. The V and J genes are TRBV7-8 and TRBJ1-6; D perhaps matches TRBD1 (5 bases). The CDR3 length is 15 residues. Trimming removed 1 base at V and 10 bases at J, with 14 bases between. Looked up from germline, CDR1 is SGHVS and CDR2 is FQNEAQ.

This clonotype was seen repeatedly, ten times or more. J is TRBJ2-1 and V is TRBV11-2; 10 nucleotides line up with TRBD2. The CDR3 extends over 17 amino acids. Germline V gene data show CDR1 as SGHAT and CDR2 as FQNNGV. V lost 6 bases, J lost 5 bases, and 13 bases stayed unmatched. CDR3 DNA: TGTGCCAGCAGGGCACTTCCGGGGCTAGCGGGGGACAATGAGCAGTTCTTC. Translating gives CASRALPGLAGDNEQFF.

The chain joins TRBV28 to TRBJ2-7; 13 bases are shared with TRBD2. This CDR3 comprises 16 residues. Germline V gives CDR1 MDHEN, CDR2 SYDVKM. The V gene end was trimmed by 6 bases and the J gene end by 4 bases; junction bases not matched to a gene: 9. CDR3 loop: CASRPGTSGIGYEQYF. The CDR3 DNA is TGTGCCAGCAGACCCGGGACTAGCGGGATAGGTTACGAGCAGTACTTC.

On this clonotype itself: A much larger clone lies a single base off, so this may be a read error. The chain combines TRBV7-9 with TRBJ1-2, with unresolved D. This CDR3 is built from 15 residues. Germline CDR1 is SEHNR and CDR2 is FQNEAQ (reference sequence). The CDR3 sequence: CASSLSMAVNHGYTF. In DNA form, the CDR3 reads TGTGCCAGCAGCTTATCCATGGCGGTTAACCATGGCTACACCTTC.